These 10 T cell receptor beta chains were all obtained from the same sample, sequenced in a study of T cell repertoires in ileal Crohn's disease. Noted time point: inflamed ileum from the surgical specimen. The repertoire was sequenced with immunoSEQ multiplex PCR; TCRdb's copy has only in-frame clones and lacks some. Among roughly 5,800 clones listed, around 80% were seen once. The material sequenced was ileal tissue. These TCRs come from an adult with Crohn's disease.

The chain links TRBV7-4 to TRBJ1-3; no firm D call. CDR1 is SGHVT, CDR2 SQSDAQ, per germline. This CDR3 is 16 amino acids long. V lost 6 bases and J lost 0, with 15 bases in between. The DNA for the CDR3 is TGTGCCAGCAGTTTCACTGGACCGCTCTCTGGAAACACCATATATTTT. Residues: CASSFTGPLSGNTIYF. The variable domain in full, with the rest retrieved from reference TRBV7-4 and TRBJ1-3, is GAGVSQSPRYKVAKRGRDVALRCDSISGHVTLYWYRQTLGQGSEVLTYSQSDAQRDKSGRPSGRFSAERPERSVSTLKIQRTEQGDSAVYLCASSFTGPLSGNTIYFGEGSWLTVV.

The chain has TRBV5-6 and TRBJ1-1, with a tentative D call TRBD1 (6 bases). CDR3 size: 14 residues. CDR1 SGHDT and CDR2 YYEEEE come from the germline V gene. Trimming removed 0 bases at V and 1 base at J, with 7 bases between. CDR3 nucleotide sequence: TGTGCCAGCAGCTTGGTGGGGGCGAACACTGAAGCTTTCTTT. The encoded protein is CASSLVGANTEAFF.

The V gene is TRBV4-1, the J gene TRBJ2-5, with no clear D. CDR1 and CDR2 (germline): MGHRA, YSYEKL. This CDR3 has 15 amino acids. V lost 0 bases and J lost 2, with 10 bases in between. In DNA, the CDR3 is TGCGCCAGCAGCCAAGATAGTAGCATACAAGAGACCCAGTACTTC. This translates into CASSQDSSIQETQYF.

This clone was picked up a small number of times. The V call is TRBV5-1, the J call TRBJ1-2, with D possibly TRBD1 on 6 matching bases. V was clipped by 1 base and J by 5 bases, with 9 bases between them. Germline V gene sequence: CDR1 SGHRS, CDR2 YFSETQ. This CDR3 region has 13 residues. The chain's CDR3 is CASSLTGRYGYTF. Here the CDR3 DNA reads TGCGCCAGCAGCTTGACAGGGCGATATGGCTACACCTTC.

J is TRBJ1-3 and V is TRBV11-2; no reliable D call. Germline V lookup: CDR1 SGHAT, CDR2 FQNNGV. Trimming removed 2 bases from V and 4 bases from J, with 12 bases in between. CDR3 length: 15 residues. The DNA of the CDR3 is TGTGCCAGCAGCTTAATGGTGGGGAGCGGAAACACCATATATTTT. Protein product: CASSLMVGSGNTIYF.

V and J are TRBV2 and TRBJ2-3, with D possibly being TRBD2 (6 bases). This CDR3 is built from 14 residues. Germline assignment: CDR1 SNHLY and CDR2 FYNNEI. Between the trimmed V and J ends, which lost 6 bases and 6 bases, there was a span of 16 bases. The CDR3 spells CASSGTRAGDTQYF. The DNA for the CDR3 is TGTGCCAGCAGCGGGACTCGGGCTGGGGATACGCAGTATTTT.

V is TRBV9 and J is TRBJ2-1; 7 bases agree with TRBD2. Germline V gives CDR1 SGDLS, CDR2 YYNGEE. Trimming at V came to 4 bases and at J to 10 bases, leaving 17 bases not matched to a gene. CDR3 size: 16 residues. CDR3 region: CASSTSTLGGGSEQFF. The CDR3 region has the DNA TGTGCCAGCAGCACCTCAACCCTGGGGGGGGGTAGCGAGCAGTTCTTC.

The CDR3 sequence is CASSLTTNEKLFF. The DNA for the CDR3 is TGTGCCAGCAGCCTTACAACTAATGAAAAACTGTTTTTT. V is TRBV5-4 and J is TRBJ1-4; no clear D gene. The germline V gene has CDR1 SGHNT and CDR2 YYREEE (reference sequence). This CDR3 has 13 amino acids. Deletions cut 4 bases from V and 0 bases from J, with 4 bases between. The complete variable domain, with remaining parts taken from reference TRBV5-4 and TRBJ1-4, reads ETGVTQSPTHLIKTRGQQVTLRCSSQSGHNTVSWYQQALGQGPQFIFQYYREEENGRGNFPPRFSGLQFPNYSSELNVNALELDDSALYLCASSLTTNEKLFFGSGTQLSVL.

The chain has TRBV9 and TRBJ1-3; 7 positions match TRBD1. Germline values: CDR1 SGDLS, CDR2 YYNGEE. V shed 2 bases and J 0 bases; nucleotides not matched to a gene: 2. The CDR3 is 15 amino acids. The CDR3 here is CASSVGQDSGNTIYF. The CDR3 DNA reads TGTGCCAGCAGCGTCGGACAGGACTCTGGAAACACCATATATTTT.

This chain uses TRBV6-5 with TRBJ2-1, with 13 bases identical to TRBD2. Per germline, CDR1 MNHEY and CDR2 SVGAGI. The V and J ends lost 2 bases and 5 bases, in that order; junction bases with no gene match: 0. The CDR3 is 15 amino acids. The CDR3 spells CASSYGTSGDNEQFF. CDR3 coding DNA: TGTGCCAGCAGTTACGGGACTAGCGGGGACAATGAGCAGTTCTTC.